The 13 T cell receptor beta chains presented below share a single source sample, sequenced in a study of blood T cell repertoires in COVID-19. Profiling relied on immunoSEQ multiplex PCR, and the TCRdb table lists in-frame clones only, not all of them. The sample records about 52,000 clones, roughly 91% being singletons. The sequencing input was peripheral blood. The origin of the receptors is a human donor in a cohort sampled during active COVID-19.

This clone was detected only once. The chain carries TRBV7-3 and TRBJ2-1; TRBD1 matches 7 bases. Trimming cost V 5 bases and J 4 bases; bases outside gene matches: 5. CDR1 SGHTA and CDR2 FQGTGA come from the germline V gene. CDR3 length: 14 residues. The CDR3 sequence is CASSHRDRYNEQFF. CDR3 DNA: TGTGCCAGCAGCCACAGGGACAGATACAATGAGCAGTTCTTC.

The CDR3 here is CASSREVANEKLFF. DNA for the CDR3: TGTGCCAGCAGCCGGGAGGTTGCTAATGAAAAACTGTTTTTT. The J gene is TRBJ1-4, the V gene TRBV5-5; D remains unclear. Germline CDR1 is SGHKS and CDR2 is YYEKEE (reference sequence). This CDR3 is 14 amino acids long. The V and J ends lost 4 bases and 3 bases respectively, with 10 bases between them.

The chain joins TRBV30 to TRBJ1-5; no clear D gene. The V end was cut by 0 bases, the J end by 8 bases, with 8 bases between. The germline V gene encodes CDR1 GTSNPN and CDR2 SVGIG (reference sequence). The CDR3 covers 12 residues. CDR3 amino acids: CAWSVLEKPQHF. In DNA, the CDR3 is TGTGCCTGGAGTGTACTTGAAAAGCCCCAGCATTTT. The variable domain in full, completed from reference TRBV30 and TRBJ1-5, reads SQTIHQWPATLVQPVGSPLSLECTVEGTSNPNLYWYRQAAGRGLQLLFYSVGIGQISSEVPQNLSASRPQDRQFILSSKKLLLSDSGFYLCAWSVLEKPQHFGDGTRLSIL.

The chain recombines TRBV3-1 (or the pseudogene TRBV3-2) with TRBJ2-1; 10 bases are shared with TRBD2. Per the germline V gene, CDR1 is LGHDT and CDR2 is YNNKEL (reference sequence). This CDR3 is 16 amino acids long. Trimming removed 5 bases from V and 2 bases from J; junction bases left unmatched: 6. CDR3 loop: CASSKSGTSAYNEQFF. In DNA form, the CDR3 reads TGTGCCAGCAGCAAGTCCGGGACTAGCGCCTACAATGAGCAGTTCTTC.

V gene TRBV5-1 combines with J gene TRBJ2-7; 7 bases match TRBD1. Germline V CDR1 and CDR2: SGHRS, YFSETQ. Trimming took 3 bases from V and 6 from J; bases not matched to a gene: 12. The CDR3 has 15 residues. The CDR3 bases are TGCGCCAGCAGCTCAGTAACAGGGGCCCCGTCCGAGCAGTACTTC. Amino acids: CASSSVTGAPSEQYF.

The genes are TRBV11-3 and TRBJ2-1, with TRBD2 as a possible D gene (5 bases). Germline-derived CDR1 and CDR2 are SGHNT and YENEEA. The ends were cut back, 4 bases at V and 2 bases at J, with 12 bases in the middle. The CDR3 consists of 15 residues. CDR3 in amino acids: CASSSSTRPYNEQFF. The CDR3 DNA is TGTGCCAGCAGCTCTAGCACTAGGCCCTACAATGAGCAGTTCTTC.

The chain recombines TRBV5-4 with TRBJ1-4, with D unclear. The CDR3 contains 15 residues. Deletions cut 0 bases from V and 6 bases from J, with 12 bases between. CDR1 and CDR2 from the germline V gene are SGHNT and YYREEE (reference sequence). The CDR3 reads CASSLDLGKDEKLFF. As DNA, the CDR3 is TGTGCCAGCAGCTTGGACTTGGGCAAGGATGAAAAACTGTTTTTT.

V is TRBV11-2 and J is TRBJ2-1, with 11 bases fitting TRBD2. Germline V gene data show CDR1 as SGHAT and CDR2 as FQNNGV. Losses at the gene ends were 5 bases for V and 6 bases for J; bases not matched to a gene: 6. CDR3 length: 15 residues. CDR3 bases: TGTGCCAGCAGCGCACTAGCGGGAGTGGGCAATGAGCAGTTCTTC. Residues: CASSALAGVGNEQFF.

V and J are TRBV3-1 (or the pseudogene TRBV3-2) and TRBJ2-5; D is perhaps TRBD2 (6 bases). Trimming took off 1 base at V and 1 base at J, with 13 bases between the two ends. The CDR3 sequence is 16 residues long. The germline V gene encodes CDR1 LGHDT and CDR2 YNNKEL (reference sequence). CDR3 DNA sequence: TGTGCCAGCAGCCAAGTGAGGCTAGCGAGCCAAGAGACCCAGTACTTC. This codes for CASSQVRLASQETQYF.

The genes are TRBV6-6 and TRBJ1-2, with D unclear. The CDR3 runs to 12 residues. Trimming took off 8 bases at V and 5 bases at J, with 12 bases between the two ends. Looked up from germline, CDR1 is MNHNY and CDR2 is SVGAGI (reference sequence). CDR3 nucleotide sequence: TGTGCCAGCCGGGGATTAATTTATGGCTACACCTTC. It specifies CASRGLIYGYTF.

The table lists this clone with a count of one. The rearrangement uses TRBV9 and TRBJ2-7; 7 bases are a match to TRBD2. The germline V gene encodes CDR1 SGDLS and CDR2 YYNGEE. V shed 3 bases and J 5 bases; nucleotides not matched to a gene: 14. CDR3 length: 16 residues. As DNA, the CDR3 is TGTGCCAGCAGCGCACGACTAGCCGGAGGTAGGAACGAGCAGTACTTC. Translation gives CASSARLAGGRNEQYF.

CDR3 sequence reads: CASSKGQGVWETQYF. CDR3 DNA: TGTGCCAGCAGTAAGGGACAGGGGGTCTGGGAGACCCAGTACTTC. The rearrangement links TRBV6-5 to TRBJ2-5; TRBD1 matches at 11 bases. J was trimmed by 5 bases and V by 5 bases; bases with no gene match: 7. This CDR3 comprises 15 residues. Germline V gene sequence: CDR1 MNHEY, CDR2 SVGAGI.

The J gene is TRBJ2-7, the V gene TRBV4-2, with 8 bases matching TRBD2. This CDR3 has 14 residues. Germline V gene sequence: CDR1 LGHNA, CDR2 YNFKEQ. J gave up 4 bases and V 0 bases, and 2 bases lay outside the gene matches. CDR3 loop: CASSQEPSGYEQYF. The CDR3 region has the DNA TGTGCCAGCAGCCAAGAACCTAGCGGGTACGAGCAGTACTTC.